Reported below is one TCR beta chain. The target of this receptor is not known. The sample holds no much larger clone one base away, and base qualities are not on file. This record comes from a study of blood T cells in healthy people across ages (dated by TCRdb to the mid-2010s). General notes on the study: Template switching captured roughly one uniquely barcoded TCR beta cDNA molecule per two T cells in model experiments. To track age-related changes in TCR beta repertoire diversity, the study relied on deep sequencing normalized with unique cDNA molecular identifiers. Donors were grouped into four age groups: young (average roughly 17 years), middle-aged (roughly 37), aged (about 60) and long-lived (around 82). To avoid experimental bias, donors of different ages were randomly spread across the sequencing lanes. For two donors (one aged 18 to 30 and one aged 80 or older), the study analyzed two additional independent replicas of 1 million unique cDNA reads from the same blood draw. What the work shows at the level of the full study, not this receptor alone: Conclusive comparison of naive and antigen-experienced compartments was prevented by the profiling of bulk unsorted PBMCs. There was a strong correlation between observed TCR beta diversity and the percentage of naive T cells measured by flow cytometry. Estimates of total diversity based on one million sequenced T cells were regarded as lower bounds and as underestimates. Donor CMV infection status was unknown, potentially confounding age-related changes in expanded clonotypes. As age increased, observed TCR beta diversity per million T cells dropped in a roughly linear way, and a significant reduction was already evident by age 40. Compared with the aged group, the long-lived group had more naive CD4+ T cells, fewer expanded clones and increased TCR diversity, a pattern suggesting age selection.

The roughly 39 donors, aged about 6 to 100 years, were systemically healthy Caucasian individuals from Russia. Each donor gave ten milliliters of peripheral blood, drawn into EDTA-treated Vacutainer tubes. Ficoll-Paque density-gradient centrifugation was used to isolate PBMCs, with at least 7 million per sample. Total RNA, at least 5 micrograms per sample, was extracted from PBMCs with Trizol reagent. Naive CD45RAhigh/CD27high T cell percentages were measured by flow cytometry on a PBMC aliquot from every donor. Taken from the germline V gene, the CDR1 and CDR2 loops are LGHNA and YSLEER. Trimming costs V 0 bases and J 7 bases, and their ends lie 13 bases apart. There are 14 amino acids in the CDR3, from cysteine to phenylalanine inclusive. The entry retains the CDR3 DNA only, 42 bases that are in frame from base 1. Preparation of the library involved 5' RACE. Sequencing relied on an Illumina HiSeq 2500. A second roughly 7 to 11 cycle PCR used a sample-barcoded 5' primer and a J-beta primer mix. Each TCR beta cDNA molecule received a unique molecular identifier from a template-switch 5' adaptor carrying 12 random nucleotides. Each sample yielded at least 2.5 million CDR3-containing paired-end reads. First-strand cDNA was synthesized from all RNA with the Mint cDNA synthesis kit, primed by a TRBC-specific oligonucleotide. Following uracil-DNA glycosylase treatment, all cDNA underwent a first 18-cycle PCR with the universal primers M1SS and BC2_uni_R. Regarding the original processing steps: Normalization of each sample was performed by random selection of 1 million high-quality reads, each carrying a distinct molecular identifier. Instead of being binned into consensus sequences, reads that shared molecular identifiers were thrown out. MiTCR, run with a Q25 quality threshold and the strictest error-elimination algorithm, handled CDR3 identification, clonotype clustering and error correction. Lower-bound total TCR beta diversity was estimated with a nonparametric unseen species model using Euler transformation. TCRdb reran the public reads through fastp at Q25 and MiXCR, keeping productive beta chains. Each entry merges the rows of one CDR3 protein and shows their most common DNA and genes. It is TCRdb's table, rather than the study itself, that gives the V and J calls and clone size. The sample data list about 1.1 million distinct CDR3 sequences, and less than 45% of these were observed just once. The ten most abundant clones make up over 10% of the sample.

This receptor was taken from a man between 18 and 35 years old in good health. This chain joins TRBV4-3 to TRBJ2-7; a weak D assignment points to TRBD2 (6 bases agree). The material sequenced was blood. The CDR3 loop reads CASSQDGRRNEQYF. The DNA is TGCGCCAGCAGCCAAGATGGGAGGCGTAATGAGCAGTACTTC.